These T cell receptor beta chains were read from a single sample in a study of identical twins. TCRdb reanalysed the 5' RACE reads using MiXCR and keeps one entry per CDR3 protein. The profile shows about 340,000 distinct CDR3 sequences, about 10% of them singletons. Input material: naive T cells sorted from blood. Every receptor here comes from a woman aged 50 to 60 in good health. CDR3s include the opening cysteine and the closing phenylalanine or tryptophan. D genes are given only for firm matches. Clone sizes are given selectively: once, few, many, or a class where the clone is expanded.

CDR3aa | CDR3nt | v_gene | d_gene | abundance | j_gene
CASSVGGGNEQFF | TGTGCCAGCAGCGTGGGGGGAGGCAATGAGCAGTTCTTC | TRBV9 | - | many | TRBJ2-1
CASSPGGFHGYTF | TGTGCCAGCAGTCCCGGTGGGTTTCATGGCTACACCTTC | TRBV2 | - | - | TRBJ1-2
CASSSPPGLAVNEQFF | TGTGCCAGCAGTTCGCCCCCGGGACTAGCGGTGAATGAGCAGTTCTTC | TRBV6-5 | TRBD2 | - | TRBJ2-1
CASSLDGLYNEQFF | TGCGCCAGCAGCTTGGACGGGCTCTACAATGAGCAGTTCTTC | TRBV5-1 | - | many | TRBJ2-1
CASSYVRTSPRGYSNQPQHF | TGTGCCAGCAGTTACGTCCGGACATCCCCCAGGGGTTATAGCAATCAGCCCCAGCATTTT | TRBV6-6 | - | - | TRBJ1-5
CASSTRTGAYNQPQHF | TGTGCCAGCAGTACCAGGACAGGTGCTTACAATCAGCCCCAGCATTTT | TRBV12-3/TRBV12-4 | TRBD1 | - | TRBJ1-5
CASSFSFLAAYNEQFF | TGTGCCAGCAGTTTTAGTTTTCTAGCGGCCTACAATGAGCAGTTCTTC | TRBV12-3/TRBV12-4 | TRBD2 | - | TRBJ2-1
CASSIAGDGYTF | TGTGCCAGCAGCATAGCAGGGGATGGCTACACCTTC | TRBV6-5 | - | - | TRBJ1-2
CASSPRRYTDTQYF | TGTGCCAGCAGCCCCCGGCGGTACACAGATACGCAGTATTTT | TRBV12-3/TRBV12-4 | - | many | TRBJ2-3
CASSAATRGETQYF | TGTGCCAGCAGCGCCGCGACTAGGGGAGAGACCCAGTACTTC | TRBV6-6 | - | few | TRBJ2-5
CASSQGVRGLEKLFF | TGTGCCAGCAGCCAGGGGGTCAGGGGGTTGGAAAAACTGTTTTTT | TRBV3-1 | TRBD1 | few | TRBJ1-4
CASDVGGSTDTQYF | TGTGCCAGCGACGTGGGAGGGAGCACAGATACGCAGTATTTT | TRBV7-9 | TRBD2 | - | TRBJ2-3
CSAVRGWGSGNEQFF | TGCAGTGCTGTCCGGGGGTGGGGAAGCGGCAATGAGCAGTTCTTC | TRBV20-1 | - | few | TRBJ2-1
CAISESVGPLSYEQYF | TGTGCCATCAGTGAGTCAGTCGGCCCCCTTTCCTACGAGCAGTACTTC | TRBV10-3 | - | - | TRBJ2-7
CASSWRRDTGELFF | TGTGCCAGTTCGTGGAGGCGGGACACCGGGGAGCTGTTTTTT | TRBV6-4 | - | - | TRBJ2-2
CASSPGQGFRELFF | TGTGCCAGCAGTCCGGGACAGGGTTTTAGGGAGCTGTTTTTT | TRBV27 | TRBD1 | - | TRBJ2-2
CASSIGTATGELFF | TGTGCCAGCTCAATAGGAACGGCCACCGGGGAGCTGTTTTTT | TRBV18 | - | few | TRBJ2-2
CASGHASGRETQYF | TGTGCTAGTGGCCACGCCTCTGGCCGGGAGACCCAGTACTTC | TRBV12-5 | - | - | TRBJ2-5
CASSPREVTDTHYF | TGTGCCAGCAGCCCTCGGGAGGTCACAGATACGCATTATTTT | TRBV7-9 | TRBD2 | - | TRBJ2-3
CSARDMGSSTDTQYF | TGCAGTGCTAGAGATATGGGGTCTAGCACAGATACGCAGTATTTT | TRBV20-1 | - | many | TRBJ2-3
CASSPRQGYGYTF | TGCGCCAGCAGCCCCAGACAGGGTTATGGCTACACCTTC | TRBV5-1 | TRBD1 | - | TRBJ1-2
CASSPGSGLAAVQFF | TGCGCCAGCAGCCCGGGGTCGGGACTAGCGGCGGTGCAGTTCTTC | TRBV5-1 | TRBD2 | few | TRBJ2-1
CAIAGRVTSYNEQFF | TGTGCCATCGCTGGGAGGGTAACCTCCTACAATGAGCAGTTCTTC | TRBV10-3 | TRBD2 | many | TRBJ2-1
CASNQRVQETQYF | TGTGCCAGCAATCAACGGGTCCAAGAGACCCAGTACTTC | TRBV12-3/TRBV12-4 | - | - | TRBJ2-5
CASRLGLATYEQYF | TGTGCCAGCAGACTAGGACTAGCAACCTACGAGCAGTACTTC | TRBV27 | TRBD2 | many | TRBJ2-7
CASSFEGQGNSPLHF | TGTGCCAGCAGTTTTGAAGGGCAGGGGAATTCACCCCTCCACTTT | TRBV12-3/TRBV12-4 | - | many | TRBJ1-6
CSVGTSRETQYF | TGCAGCGTTGGGACTAGCAGAGAGACCCAGTACTTC | TRBV29-1 | TRBD2 | few | TRBJ2-5
CASSEQGGSNQPQHF | TGCGCCAGCAGTGAGCAGGGGGGAAGCAATCAGCCCCAGCATTTT | TRBV10-2 | TRBD1 | - | TRBJ1-5
CASNHGGETQYF | TGTGCCAGCAATCACGGCGGGGAGACCCAGTACTTC | TRBV12-3/TRBV12-4 | - | many | TRBJ2-5
CASSFEGLNQPQHF | TGTGCCAGCAGCTTCGAGGGACTAAATCAGCCCCAGCATTTT | TRBV7-9 | - | few | TRBJ1-5
CASSLSGAPAYEQYF | TGTGCCAGCAGCCTTAGCGGGGCACCAGCCTACGAGCAGTACTTC | TRBV12-3/TRBV12-4 | TRBD2 | many | TRBJ2-7
CASSTHRGISGNTIYF | TGTGCCAGTAGTACCCACAGGGGGATCTCTGGAAACACCATATATTTT | TRBV19 | TRBD1 | - | TRBJ1-3